The 31 T cell receptor beta chains reported below all come from one sample, sequenced in a study of immune evolution from preneoplasia to lung adenocarcinoma. Clones were sequenced by immunoSEQ multiplex PCR, and TCRdb holds only the in-frame ones, with some missing. The sample consists of several thousand clones, approximately 79% of them appearing once. The material sequenced was FFPE minimally invasive lung adenocarcinoma tissue. The receptors here all came from a donor older than 65 with lung adenocarcinoma.

The genes are TRBV7-8 and TRBJ1-5; D gene uncertain. CDR3 length equals 14 residues. Germline CDR1 and CDR2: SGHVS and FQNEAQ. Trimming cost V 6 bases and J 2 bases, with 11 bases left between them. CDR3 coding DNA: TGTGCCAGCAGGCCTCCCGGGGGCAATCAGCCCCAGCATTTT. It yields the protein CASRPPGGNQPQHF.

The chain is built from TRBV27 and TRBJ1-5; D may be TRBD1 (5 bases). This CDR3 region has 15 residues. The V gene's germline CDR1 is MNHEY and CDR2 SMNVEV (reference sequence). V lost 1 base to trimming and J lost 3 bases, with 10 bases between them. The CDR3 region has the DNA TGTGCCAGCAGTTTATGGGGGTGGGACAATCAGCCCCAGCATTTT. Encoded protein: CASSLWGWDNQPQHF.

The J gene is TRBJ2-7, the V gene TRBV28; D not certain. CDR1 and CDR2 from the germline V gene are MDHEN and SYDVKM. Trimming shortened V by 6 bases and J by 2 bases, and 8 bases separated the two germline ends. The CDR3 spans 12 residues. The CDR3 loop reads CASRDRTYEQYF. The CDR3 DNA is TGTGCCAGCAGGGACCGTACCTACGAGCAGTACTTC.

This clone has just a few counts. This specimen includes other DNA sequences encoding the same CDR3. The gene calls are TRBV7-3 and TRBJ2-1; D gene unclear. CDR3 length: 15 residues. V dropped 1 base and J dropped 0 bases, with 7 bases sitting between them. Germline V gene data show CDR1 as SGHTA and CDR2 as FQGTGA. Here the CDR3 DNA reads TGTGCCAGCAGCTTAATGGGCAGCTCCTACAATGAGCAGTTCTTC. It encodes CASSLMGSSYNEQFF.

V usage is TRBV27 and J usage is TRBJ1-2; 7 nucleotides line up with TRBD1. There are 15 residues in the CDR3. Germline CDR1 is MNHEY and CDR2 is SMNVEV (reference sequence). J gave up 7 bases and V 3 bases, and 11 bases lay outside the gene matches. In DNA form, the CDR3 reads TGTGCCAGCAGTTTCGGTCCCACAGGGGTCTCTGGCTACACCTTC. Its protein product is CASSFGPTGVSGYTF.

This clone was observed a handful of times. The V call is TRBV30, the J call TRBJ1-1; TRBD1 is a possible D gene (5 bases). Germline CDR1 and CDR2: GTSNPN and SVGIG (reference sequence). V was cut by 5 bases and J by 1 base, with 11 bases left in between. The CDR3 extends over 13 amino acids. CDR3 sequence (DNA): TGTGCCTGGTCCCGGGGGGGGAACACTGAAGCTTTCTTT. It translates to CAWSRGGNTEAFF.

V gene TRBV18 combines with J gene TRBJ1-1; no firm D call. Germline-derived CDR1 and CDR2 are KGHSH and LQKENI. CDR3 length equals 14 residues. V was pared by 3 bases and J by 1 base, with 9 bases between. The CDR3 region is CASSPLPSNTEAFF. The CDR3 DNA sequence: TGTGCCAGCTCACCGCTGCCCTCGAACACTGAAGCTTTCTTT.

V and J are TRBV29-1 and TRBJ1-2; TRBD1 is a possible D gene (5 bases). The length of the CDR3 is 12 residues. V lost 2 bases and J 5 bases, leaving 9 bases between the germline ends. Germline V gene lookup returns CDR1 SQVTM and CDR2 ANQGSEA. The CDR3 DNA sequence: TGCAGCGTTGAAAGGGGACCTTATGGCTACACCTTC. It encodes CSVERGPYGYTF.

V usage is TRBV6-1 and J usage is TRBJ1-1; D remains ambiguous. V was cut by 0 bases and J by 7 bases, with 6 bases left in between. Germline CDR1 reads MNHNS; CDR2 reads SASEGT. The CDR3 is 12 amino acids. This CDR3 reads CASSEARGEAFF. CDR3 bases: TGTGCCAGCAGTGAAGCGCGTGGTGAAGCTTTCTTT.

This chain joins TRBV4-1 and TRBJ2-1; 12 bases are a match to TRBD1. V shed 4 bases and J 8 bases; nucleotides not matched to a gene: 9. From germline, CDR1 is MGHRA and CDR2 YSYEKL. The CDR3 loop spans 16 amino acids. CDR3 nucleotide sequence: TGCGCCAGCAGCCTGGAGGGACAGGGGGCACGTGATGAGCAGTTCTTC. It is translated as CASSLEGQGARDEQFF.

This chain links TRBV29-1 with TRBJ2-7, with 9 nucleotides matching TRBD1. CDR1 is SQVTM, CDR2 ANQGSEA, per germline. The J segment lost 6 bases and the V segment lost 4 bases, leaving 19 bases of the junction unmatched. This CDR3 spans 17 amino acids. The CDR3 nucleotides read TGCAGCGTTGTTAGGGAGGGTTACAGGGGGCGATCGTCCGAGCAGTACTTC. This translates into CSVVREGYRGRSSEQYF.

This sequence joins TRBV15 and TRBJ2-1; D unclear. From germline, CDR1 is LNHNV and CDR2 YYDKDF (reference sequence). The ends were cut back, 0 bases at V and 0 bases at J, with 12 bases in the middle. The CDR3 is 17 residues long. The CDR3 DNA reads TGTGCCACCAGCAGAGATTTGGCAACCAGCTCCTACAATGAGCAGTTCTTC. It is translated as CATSRDLATSSYNEQFF.

This chain connects TRBV10-3 to TRBJ1-5; TRBD1 is a possible D gene (6 bases). V lost 0 bases to trimming and J lost 2 bases, with 8 bases between them. Germline CDR1 and CDR2: ENHRY and SYGVKD. The CDR3 sequence is 15 residues long. The CDR3 spells CAISESRQGNQPQHF. CDR3 in DNA: TGTGCCATCAGTGAGTCGAGACAGGGCAATCAGCCCCAGCATTTT.

This chain uses TRBV7-2 with TRBJ1-1; 7 bases are a match to TRBD1. J lost 2 bases, V lost 5 bases, and 11 bases had no gene match. The CDR3 sequence is 16 residues long. Germline V gene lookup returns CDR1 SGHTA and CDR2 FQGNSA. DNA of the CDR3: TGTGCCAGCAGCCCACGACAGGGTGCGAGTAACACTGAAGCTTTCTTT. Its translation: CASSPRQGASNTEAFF.

This chain connects TRBV2 to TRBJ1-5; 11 nucleotides agree with TRBD1. CDR3 length: 14 amino acids. Germline V CDR1 and CDR2: SNHLY, FYNNEI. Germline trimming cut 6 bases from V and 7 bases from J; bases unmatched to any gene: 5. The CDR3 nucleotides read TGTGCCAGCAGCCGGACAGGGGGCGGACAGCCCCAGCATTTT. The encoded protein is CASSRTGGGQPQHF.

A word on this clone: At one end the junction does not follow the germline gene, possibly because of a read error. The chain uses TRBV28 and TRBJ2-7, with D possibly matching TRBD1 (5 bases). This CDR3 has 13 residues. Germline assignment: CDR1 MDHEN and CDR2 SYDVKM. As DNA, the CDR3 is TGTGCCAGCAAAGTGGGGCGATACGACGAGCAGTATTTC. It specifies CASKVGRYDEQYF.

The gene calls are TRBV6-1 and TRBJ1-5; D not certain. Trimming removed 7 bases at V and 5 bases at J, with 12 bases between. There are 13 residues in the CDR3. Per germline, CDR1 MNHNS and CDR2 SASEGT. The CDR3 spells CASTRYVDQPQHF. CDR3 nucleotides: TGTGCCAGCACCAGATATGTGGATCAGCCCCAGCATTTT.

This clone has just a few counts. This rearrangement joins TRBV6-1 to TRBJ2-7; 10 bases match TRBD1. This CDR3 contains 14 residues. Germline V lookup: CDR1 MNHNS, CDR2 SASEGT. The trim removed 6 bases at V and 7 bases at J, leaving 9 bases unmatched. The CDR3 is CASSRWDRGDEQYF. The CDR3 coding sequence is TGTGCCAGCAGCCGTTGGGACAGGGGTGATGAGCAGTACTTC.

The chain has TRBV18 and TRBJ2-6; no clear D gene. This CDR3 region has 13 residues. Germline V gene data show CDR1 as KGHSH and CDR2 as LQKENI. V was cut by 6 bases and J by 3 bases, with 6 bases left in between. For the CDR3, the DNA is TGTGCCAGCTCGACCGGTGGGGCCAACGTCCTGACTTTC. It specifies CASSTGGANVLTF.

The chain carries TRBV14 and TRBJ1-1; 8 nucleotides line up with TRBD1. Trimming removed 2 bases from V and 6 bases from J; junction bases left unmatched: 8. CDR1 is SGHDN, CDR2 FVKESK, per germline. This CDR3 spans 15 amino acids. For the CDR3, the DNA is TGTGCCAGCAGCCAACAACAGGGGGACACCTCTGAAGCTTTCTTT. Protein sequence: CASSQQQGDTSEAFF.

The chain joins TRBV4-1 to TRBJ2-3; D remains ambiguous. This CDR3 has 16 amino acids. V dropped 1 base and J dropped 2 bases, with 13 bases sitting between them. Per the germline V gene, CDR1 is MGHRA and CDR2 is YSYEKL. CDR3: CASSQVNLIATDTQYF. The CDR3 DNA reads as TGCGCCAGCAGCCAAGTCAACTTGATTGCCACAGATACGCAGTATTTT.

The genes are TRBV5-1 and TRBJ2-2, with 7 positions matching TRBD1. The CDR3 is 16 residues long. J was trimmed by 0 bases and V by 0 bases; bases with no gene match: 2. Per the germline V gene, CDR1 is SGHRS and CDR2 is YFSETQ. The CDR3 coding sequence is TGCGCCAGCAGCTTGGGGGGGACAGCGAACACCGGGGAGCTGTTTTTT. Its protein product is CASSLGGTANTGELFF.

The chain couples TRBV2 to TRBJ1-4; 7 bases are a match to TRBD1. The CDR3 totals 15 residues. CDR1 is SNHLY and CDR2 is FYNNEI in the germline V gene. With V trimmed by 2 bases and J by 10 bases, 10 bases remained unmatched. The CDR3 loop is CASSERDSAFGKLFF. CDR3 in DNA: TGTGCCAGCAGTGAACGGGACAGTGCTTTTGGAAAACTGTTTTTT.

The chain joins TRBV6-5 to TRBJ1-4; 7 bases align to TRBD1. V trimming: 2 bases; J trimming: 8 bases; junction bases outside the gene matches: 11. The germline gives CDR1 MNHEY, CDR2 SVGAGI. The CDR3 is made up of 16 amino acids. CDR3 in DNA: TGTGCCAGCAGTTACGATACTGGGACAGTGTGGGAAAAACTGTTTTTT. Its protein product is CASSYDTGTVWEKLFF.

The chain recombines TRBV7-9 with TRBJ2-2; 9 bases line up with TRBD1. The V segment lost 2 bases and the J segment 3 bases; nucleotides outside the gene matches: 4. The CDR3 extends over 16 amino acids. The V gene's germline CDR1 is SEHNR and CDR2 FQNEAQ (reference sequence). The CDR3 bases are TGTGCCAGCAGCTTACGAAGGACAGGGGACACCGGGGAGCTGTTTTTT. Translation: CASSLRRTGDTGELFF.

This clone was recorded a few times. This chain connects TRBV6-5 to TRBJ2-5, with no clear D. The germline V gene encodes CDR1 MNHEY and CDR2 SVGAGI. The CDR3 sequence is 15 residues long. V lost 5 bases to trimming and J lost 0 bases, with 13 bases between them. The CDR3: CASSVTRTYQETQYF. CDR3 nucleotides: TGTGCCAGCAGTGTGACACGAACCTACCAAGAGACCCAGTACTTC.

V usage is TRBV2 and J usage is TRBJ1-1, with TRBD1 identical over 7 bases. Per the germline V gene, CDR1 is SNHLY and CDR2 is FYNNEI. The CDR3 is made up of 16 amino acids. J was trimmed by 1 base and V by 1 base; bases with no gene match: 6. CDR3 sequence (DNA): TGTGCCAGCAGTGAAGATGCAGGGGGATGGAACACTGAAGCTTTCTTT. Translating it yields CASSEDAGGWNTEAFF.

The J gene is TRBJ2-3, the V gene TRBV30; 13 bases are a match to TRBD2. The CDR3 loop spans 15 amino acids. Trimming at V came to 1 base and at J to 7 bases, leaving 5 bases not matched to a gene. Germline V gives CDR1 GTSNPN, CDR2 SVGIG (reference sequence). The chain's CDR3 is CAWSEKLAGGNTQYF. The CDR3 DNA is TGTGCCTGGAGTGAGAAACTAGCGGGAGGGAATACGCAGTATTTT.

There are a few counts of this clone. The chain uses TRBV27 and TRBJ1-2, with TRBD1 identical over 7 bases. The trim removed 5 bases at V and 8 bases at J, leaving 11 bases unmatched. The CDR3 runs to 14 residues. Germline V gene sequence: CDR1 MNHEY, CDR2 SMNVEV (reference sequence). CDR3 residues: CASSALTGRDGYTF. In DNA form, the CDR3 reads TGTGCCAGCAGTGCCCTGACAGGGCGGGACGGCTACACCTTC.

This clone appeared once. V gene TRBV5-1 combines with J gene TRBJ2-7; either TRBD1 or TRBD2 may fit D (5 bases each). CDR1 SGHRS and CDR2 YFSETQ come from the germline V gene. Trimming left V 4 bases short and J 2 bases short, with 13 bases between. The CDR3 extends over 14 amino acids. The CDR3 coding sequence is TGCGCCAGCAGCCCTGAGGGGCAAGCCTACGAGCAGTACTTC. Its translation: CASSPEGQAYEQYF.

CDR3 sequence: CASSLDPGTGVSNEQFF. The CDR3 DNA follows: TGTGCCAGCAGCTTAGACCCCGGGACAGGGGTTTCCAATGAGCAGTTCTTC. The J gene is TRBJ2-1, the V gene TRBV7-3, with 10 bases fitting TRBD1. The germline gives CDR1 SGHTA, CDR2 FQGTGA. The CDR3 contains 17 residues. Trimming took 2 bases from V and 6 from J; bases not matched to a gene: 10.